This T cell receptor beta chain was recovered during a study of T-cell reconstitution after alpha-beta-depleted transplantation in children. Trimming removed 6 bases from V and 4 bases from J; junction bases left unmatched: 7. CDR3 length equals 13 residues. The germline V gene has CDR1 DFQATT and CDR2 SNEGSKA (reference sequence). This clonotype has a count of ten or more. The antigen is unknown. TCRbeta library preparation incorporated unique molecular identifiers. TCRdb processed the PCR reads anew with MiXCR; each CDR3 protein has one entry. The sample has roughly 670,000 distinct CDR3 sequences, roughly 14% seen once. General study points: As was reported, about two months after transplant, alpha-beta T cells came from several hundred expanded graft clones.

The sequence was collected from a girl aged 2-15 years with congenital amegakaryocytic thrombocytopenia, due to receive a stem cell transplant. The rearrangement links TRBV20-1 to TRBJ2-7; 9 positions agree with TRBD1. Material: PBMCs, obtained before TCRalphabeta/CD19-depleted stem cell transplant. CDR3 nucleotide sequence: TGCAGTGCCCCGGGACAGGGAGATTACGAGCAGTACTTC. Protein sequence: CSAPGQGDYEQYF.